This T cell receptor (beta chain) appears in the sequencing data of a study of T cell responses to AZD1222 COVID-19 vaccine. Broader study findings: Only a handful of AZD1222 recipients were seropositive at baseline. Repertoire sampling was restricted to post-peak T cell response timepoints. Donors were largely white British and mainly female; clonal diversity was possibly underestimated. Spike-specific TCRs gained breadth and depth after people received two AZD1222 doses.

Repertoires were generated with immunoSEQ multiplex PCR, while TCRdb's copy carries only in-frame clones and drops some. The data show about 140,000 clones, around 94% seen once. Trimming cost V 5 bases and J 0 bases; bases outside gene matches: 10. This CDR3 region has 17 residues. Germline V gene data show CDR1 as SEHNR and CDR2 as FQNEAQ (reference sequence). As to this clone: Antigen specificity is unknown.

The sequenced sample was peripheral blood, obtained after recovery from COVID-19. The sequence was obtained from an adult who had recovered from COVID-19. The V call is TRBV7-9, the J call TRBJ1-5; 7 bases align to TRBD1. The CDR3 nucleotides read TGTGCCAGCAGCCAAGGGTTTCAGGGGGGTAGCAATCAGCCCCAGCATTTT. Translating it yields CASSQGFQGGSNQPQHF.